This passage covers 21 T cell receptor beta chains from one sample sequenced in a study of identical twins. TCRdb re-called the 5' RACE reads through MiXCR, storing one row per CDR3 protein. There are just under 650,000 distinct CDR3 sequences in the sample; 7.1% occur only once, and 1.6% lies in the top ten. Another study also made use of these data, one on yellow fever vaccine responses in identical twins.

Sequencing used PBMCs. The receptors were gathered from a woman aged 18-29 years in good health.

A word on this clonotype: Given a much more abundant clone one base away, this may be a read error. The chain recombines TRBV12-3 or TRBV12-4 with TRBJ2-1; D is ambiguous. The CDR3 is made up of 12 amino acids. Trimming removed 5 bases at V and 7 bases at J, with 9 bases between. CDR3 residues: CASSVHRNEQFF. The CDR3 DNA follows: TGTGCCAGCAGTGTCCACCGAAATGAGCAGTTCTTC.

This clonotype was recorded a few times. The chain couples TRBV3-1 to TRBJ2-1; 11 bases fit TRBD2. This CDR3 spans 15 amino acids. The J segment lost 8 bases and the V segment lost 4 bases, leaving 7 bases of the junction unmatched. Germline V gene sequence: CDR1 LGHDT, CDR2 YNNKEL (reference sequence). CDR3: CASSRLTSGEDEQFF. The CDR3, as DNA: TGTGCCAGCAGCCGCTTGACTAGCGGGGAGGATGAGCAGTTCTTC.

This clonotype showed up many times. The CDR3 region has the DNA TGTGCCAGCAGTATATCGGGGTCCTACAATGAGCAGTTCTTC. Amino acids: CASSISGSYNEQFF. The V gene is TRBV3-1, the J gene TRBJ2-1; perhaps TRBD2 as D (5 bases). V dropped 6 bases and J dropped 1 base, with 10 bases sitting between them. This CDR3 spans 14 amino acids. Germline assignment: CDR1 LGHDT and CDR2 YNNKEL (reference sequence).

At least ten counts were recorded for this clonotype. V is TRBV20-1 and J is TRBJ1-5; D not certain. The CDR3 is made up of 12 amino acids. CDR1 and CDR2 (germline): DFQATT, SNEGSKA (reference sequence). Trimming stripped 6 bases from V and 2 bases from J, with 8 bases between. The DNA of the CDR3 is TGCAGTGCACCGAGGGGCAATCAGCCCCAGCATTTT. It is translated as CSAPRGNQPQHF.

This clonotype was seen more than once but under ten times. This chain joins TRBV4-1 and TRBJ1-3; D remains ambiguous. V was clipped by 0 bases and J by 7 bases, with 7 bases between them. Per germline, CDR1 MGHRA and CDR2 YSYEKL. The CDR3 contains 13 residues. The CDR3 region is CASSQDEVNTIYF. The CDR3 DNA is TGCGCCAGCAGCCAAGATGAGGTGAACACCATATATTTT.

In the case of this clonotype: This may come from a read error, since a much larger clone is one base off. The J gene is TRBJ2-2, the V gene TRBV11-1, with 8 positions matching TRBD2. The germline V gene has CDR1 SGHAT and CDR2 FQDESV (reference sequence). This CDR3 contains 15 residues. The CDR3 region is CASSRLRREAGELLF. DNA of the CDR3: TGTGCCAGCAGCCGATTAAGGCGGGAGGCCGGGGAGCTGTTATTT.

This clonotype was seen at least ten times. The chain carries TRBV12-3 or TRBV12-4 and TRBJ1-2, with D unclear. This CDR3 spans 13 amino acids. The V gene lost 3 bases and the J gene lost 7 bases, with 12 bases spanning the gap. The CDR3: CASSFWGSAGYTF. Written as DNA, the CDR3 is TGTGCCAGCAGTTTCTGGGGTTCCGCTGGCTACACCTTC.

This rearrangement joins TRBV7-2 to TRBJ2-1, with 8 bases matching TRBD2. The junction had 7 bases not matched to a gene; V was cut back by 4 bases and J by 5 bases. The CDR3 consists of 15 residues. Germline V gene sequence: CDR1 SGHTA, CDR2 FQGNSA. In DNA form, the CDR3 reads TGTGCCAGCAGCTCCGGGGGGGCGGGCGACAATGAGCAGTTCTTC. The encoded protein is CASSSGGAGDNEQFF.

V is TRBV10-3 and J is TRBJ2-5; D assignment may be TRBD1 or TRBD2 (5 bases each). Between the trimmed V and J ends, which lost 3 bases and 3 bases, there was a span of 8 bases. The CDR3 is 13 amino acids. CDR1 is ENHRY, CDR2 SYGVKD, per germline. The CDR3 sequence: CAISEMGEETQYF. The CDR3 DNA reads TGTGCCATCAGTGAAATGGGGGAAGAGACCCAGTACTTC.

At least ten counts were recorded for this clonotype. V is TRBV3-1 and J is TRBJ1-3; D remains unclear. Trimming took 6 bases from V and 0 from J, leaving 9 bases between them. Germline V gene sequence: CDR1 LGHDT, CDR2 YNNKEL (reference sequence). CDR3 length: 14 residues. Here the CDR3 DNA reads TGTGCCAGCAGGTCCGTTGACTCTGGAAACACCATATATTTT. Its translation: CASRSVDSGNTIYF.

This clonotype was seen ten or more times. The CDR3 loop is CASRAQRESSYNEQFF. The DNA of the CDR3 is TGCGCCAGCAGGGCGCAGCGGGAGAGTTCCTACAATGAGCAGTTCTTC. The rearrangement links TRBV5-1 to TRBJ2-1; 8 nucleotides line up with TRBD2. CDR3 length equals 16 residues. CDR1 is SGHRS and CDR2 is YFSETQ in the germline V gene. The V and J ends lost 5 bases and 1 base, in that order; junction bases with no gene match: 8. The whole variable domain, remainder taken from reference TRBV5-1 and TRBJ2-1, is KAGVTQTPRYLIKTRGQQVTLSCSPISGHRSVSWYQQTPGQGLQFLFEYFSETQRNKGNFPGRFSGRQFSNSRSEMNVSTLELGDSALYLCASRAQRESSYNEQFFGPGTRLTVL.

This clonotype was seen a few times. The chain combines TRBV6-2 or TRBV6-3 with TRBJ2-1, with D maybe TRBD2 (5 bases). This CDR3 comprises 13 residues. Deletions cut 0 bases from V and 9 bases from J, with 9 bases between. The germline V gene has CDR1 MNHEY and CDR2 SVGEGT. The CDR3 coding sequence is TGTGCCAGCAGTTACTCCATTCGGGGTGAGCAGTTCTTC. Protein product: CASSYSIRGEQFF.

This clonotype occurred many times. The gene calls are TRBV27 and TRBJ2-1; the match to TRBD2 covers 10 bases. The V gene end was trimmed by 4 bases and the J gene end by 9 bases; junction bases not matched to a gene: 9. CDR3 length: 15 amino acids. Germline CDR1 reads MNHEY; CDR2 reads SMNVEV (reference sequence). The CDR3 DNA follows: TGTGCCAGCAGTTCGATTGCTAGCGGGAGCGGTGAGCAGTTCTTC. Encoded protein: CASSSIASGSGEQFF.

This clonotype was detected only a few times. The chain joins TRBV29-1 to TRBJ1-1; a possible D gene is TRBD1 (6 bases). CDR1 SQVTM and CDR2 ANQGSEA come from the germline V gene. The CDR3 runs to 14 residues. V lost 6 bases to trimming and J lost 0 bases, with 14 bases between them. CDR3 sequence reads: CSVGRQVMNTEAFF. The CDR3 region has the DNA TGCAGCGTCGGGAGACAGGTCATGAACACTGAAGCTTTCTTT.

This clonotype was counted ten times or more. The CDR3: CASSSGGPSTDTQYF. CDR3 DNA sequence: TGTGCCAGCAGTTCAGGGGGCCCTAGCACAGATACGCAGTATTTT. The rearrangement joins TRBV28 to TRBJ2-3; the match to TRBD1 covers 8 bases. The CDR3 spans 15 residues. The V and J ends lost 4 bases and 0 bases, in that order; junction bases with no gene match: 3. The germline V gene has CDR1 MDHEN and CDR2 SYDVKM. Filled out from reference TRBV28 and TRBJ2-3, the complete variable domain reads DVKVTQSSRYLVKRTGEKVFLECVQDMDHENMFWYRQDPGLGLRLIYFSYDVKMKEKGDIPEGYSVSREKKERFSLILESASTNQTSMYLCASSSGGPSTDTQYFGPGTRLTVL.

This clonotype was detected many times. The chain uses TRBV20-1 and TRBJ2-3, with 11 bases aligning to TRBD2. V was clipped by 0 bases and J by 1 base; unmatched bases: 3. The V gene's germline CDR1 is DFQATT and CDR2 SNEGSKA (reference sequence). CDR3 length equals 16 residues. The CDR3 region is CSAREPTSGGTDTQYF. The CDR3 DNA follows: TGCAGTGCTAGAGAGCCGACTAGCGGGGGCACAGATACGCAGTATTTT.

In its sample, this clonotype was seen a few times. This sequence joins TRBV12-3 or TRBV12-4 and TRBJ2-6; 10 positions match TRBD1. The CDR3 has 17 amino acids. The ends lost 5 bases at V and 1 base at J; junction bases unmatched: 5. The CDR3 DNA is TGTGCCAGCAGTGGGACAGGGGCCAAATCTGGGGCCAACGTCCTGACTTTC. Its translation is CASSGTGAKSGANVLTF.

This clonotype has only a few counts. V gene TRBV20-1 combines with J gene TRBJ2-7, with D perhaps matching TRBD1 (6 bases). Trimming stripped 6 bases from V and 0 bases from J, with 18 bases between. Germline V gives CDR1 DFQATT, CDR2 SNEGSKA (reference sequence). The length of the CDR3 is 15 residues. This CDR3 reads CSAKPGAQGSYEQYF. CDR3 nucleotides: TGCAGTGCAAAACCAGGGGCCCAGGGCTCCTACGAGCAGTACTTC.

This clonotype was detected ten times or more. The gene calls are TRBV15 and TRBJ2-3; D uncertain. The CDR3 has 18 amino acids. V was cut by 2 bases and J by 0 bases, with 18 bases left in between. Germline V gives CDR1 LNHNV, CDR2 YYDKDF (reference sequence). CDR3 protein: CATSRRRLVDLSTDTQYF. The DNA of the CDR3 is TGTGCCACCAGCAGACGACGACTTGTCGACCTTAGCACAGATACGCAGTATTTT. The full variable domain, in which reference TRBV15 and TRBJ2-3 provide the parts outside the CDR3, is DAMVIQNPRYQVTQFGKPVTLSCSQTLNHNVMYWYQQKSSQAPKLLFHYYDKDFNNEADTPDNFQSRRPNTSFCFLDIRSPGLGDTAMYLCATSRRRLVDLSTDTQYFGPGTRLTVL.

This clonotype has more than one count but fewer than ten. The DNA of the CDR3 is TGTGCCAGCAGCTTCTTAGACAGGGACAATGAGCAGTTCTTC. Amino acids: CASSFLDRDNEQFF. This sequence joins TRBV5-6 and TRBJ2-1; TRBD1 matches 7 bases. With 2 bases clipped from V and 5 bases from J, the junction kept 4 bases outside the gene matches. Germline lookup yields CDR1 SGHDT and CDR2 YYEEEE. The CDR3 runs 14 residues.

This clonotype showed up many times. The V gene is TRBV2, the J gene TRBJ2-3, with D possibly matching TRBD2 (6 bases). V was cut by 6 bases and J by 5 bases, with 12 bases left in between. Per the germline V gene, CDR1 is SNHLY and CDR2 is FYNNEI. CDR3 size: 13 residues. CDR3 amino acids: CASRLAGLDTQYF. The CDR3, as DNA: TGTGCCAGCAGGCTGGCGGGGTTAGATACGCAGTATTTT.